The rows below give T cell receptor beta chains drawn from one sample of a study of shared clonotypes between healthy human individuals. The table came from immunoSEQ multiplex PCR; TCRdb's copy has only in-frame clones and leaves some out. Of approximately 590,000 clones listed, around 95% are singletons. Material: naive CD8+ T cells sorted from blood. The receptors stem from a woman in her 30s in good health. Both conserved end residues are part of each CDR3. Fields, in order: D gene, J gene, clone size, V gene, CDR3 DNA, CDR3 protein. The D gene is left open where the match is weak. Rows give clone size only sometimes, using once, few, many, or a class for an expanded clone.

NA	TRBJ1-4	NA	TRBV2	TGTGCCAGCAGTGAAGACAGGGTGCAAACTAATGAAAAACTGTTTTTT	CASSEDRVQTNEKLFF
TRBD1	TRBJ1-1	NA	TRBV4-1	TGCGCCAGCAGCCAAATACAGGGGAGTACTGAAGCTTTCTTT	CASSQIQGSTEAFF
NA	TRBJ2-1	NA	TRBV6-6	TGTGCCAGCAGTCCGACAAGTGGTTCCTACAATGAGCAGTTCTTC	CASSPTSGSYNEQFF
TRBD2	TRBJ2-1	NA	TRBV27	TGTGCCAGCAGTCCCGAGCGGGGTACCTACAATGAGCAGTTCTTC	CASSPERGTYNEQFF
NA	TRBJ2-5	NA	TRBV5-6	TGTGCCAGCAGCTTGTATGCTGAGACCCAGTACTTC	CASSLYAETQYF
TRBD1	TRBJ2-1	NA	TRBV27	TGTGCCAGCAGTTTGGTAGGGACAGGGAATTACAATGAGCAGTTCTTC	CASSLVGTGNYNEQFF
NA	TRBJ2-7	NA	TRBV28	TGTGCCAGCAGCCTCACCGAGCAGTACTTC	CASSLTEQYF
TRBD1	TRBJ1-2	NA	TRBV28	TGTGCCAGCAGACCGGGACAGGGGCCCTATGGCTACACCTTC	CASRPGQGPYGYTF
NA	TRBJ2-1	NA	TRBV4-1	TGCGCCAGCAGCCAAGATCCGCTAGTTTCTTACAATGAGCAGTTCTTC	CASSQDPLVSYNEQFF
TRBD2	TRBJ2-1	NA	TRBV7-9	TGTGCCAGCAGCTTAGAGGCCCGAAGCGGGAGCTCCTACAATGAGCAGTTCTTC	CASSLEARSGSSYNEQFF
NA	TRBJ2-1	once	TRBV5-4	TGTGCCAGCAGCTTATCGGGGACTCAATACAATGAGCAGTTCTTC	CASSLSGTQYNEQFF
NA	TRBJ2-3	NA	TRBV7-3	TGTGCCAGCAGCTTAATGGAAACTAGCACAGATACGCAGTATTTT	CASSLMETSTDTQYF
TRBD2	TRBJ2-3	NA	TRBV9	TGTGCCAGCACGCGGGAGGGCCTTTGGACCTCAGATACGCAGTATTTT	CASTREGLWTSDTQYF
NA	TRBJ2-7	NA	TRBV19	TGTGCCAGTAGCCAGGGTTACTCCTACGAGCAGTACTTC	CASSQGYSYEQYF
TRBD2	TRBJ2-2	once	TRBV7-6	TGTGCCAGCAGACCTAGCGGGACCGGGGAGCTGTTTTTT	CASRPSGTGELFF
NA	TRBJ1-1	NA	TRBV4-2	TGTGCCAGCAGCCCGGCCTTGGGCACTGAAGCTTTCTTT	CASSPALGTEAFF
TRBD1	TRBJ1-1	few	TRBV5-1	TGCGCCAGCAGTCTCACCGGGACAGGAGTTAGGGGCACTGAAGCTTTCTTT	CASSLTGTGVRGTEAFF
TRBD1	TRBJ1-1	NA	TRBV6-6	TGTGCCAGCAGTTACCACGGACAGGTCAACACTGAAGCTTTCTTT	CASSYHGQVNTEAFF
NA	TRBJ2-5	NA	TRBV6-1	TGTGCCAGCAGTGAACGCAGTCCCAAAGAGACCCAGTACTTC	CASSERSPKETQYF